This T cell receptor (beta chain) was captured by sequencing in a study of OX40 agonist ivuxolimab in advanced cancers. Study overall: Prior anti-PD-1, anti-PD-L1 or anti-CTLA-4 therapy was allowed; around 43% had some. Partial responses were observed in three patients, of whom one had hepatocellular carcinoma and two had cutaneous melanoma.

Clones were read by immunoSEQ multiplex PCR, and TCRdb kept only the in-frame ones, dropping some. The top ten clones hold around 19% of a sample with fewer than 65,000 clones, 90% to 95% of them seen once. Looked up from germline, CDR1 is MNHNY and CDR2 is SVGAGI (reference sequence). The CDR3 runs 12 residues. The V end lost 7 bases, the J end lost 5 bases, and 8 bases lay between the germline ends. This sequence was found in an adult with an advanced solid tumor such as melanoma, head and neck, liver or kidney cancer. Sequencing used CD4+ or CD8+ T cells sorted from blood, obtained in a trial of the OX40 agonist ivuxolimab. This chain uses TRBV6-6 with TRBJ1-4; D perhaps matches TRBD1 (5 bases). The CDR3 spells CASNRGNEKLFF. DNA of the CDR3: TGTGCCAGCAATCGGGGGAATGAAAAACTGTTTTTT.